Presented here are 25 T cell receptor beta chains from one specimen sequenced in a study of cytomegalovirus exposure and HLA in healthy donors. Primers for the PCR totalled 60 Vbeta and 13 Jbeta. Generated by immunoSEQ multiplex PCR, the TCRdb table keeps only in-frame clones and is missing some. The repertoire holds more than 65,000 clones, with roughly three quarters as singletons. Sequencing was done on a sample of PBMCs. The receptor source for this set is a man aged 40-49 years in good health and CMV-seronegative.

V gene TRBV27 combines with J gene TRBJ2-5, with a possible D match to TRBD2 (6 bases). Trimming removed 4 bases from V and 2 bases from J, with 20 bases in between. This CDR3 is built from 17 residues. Germline CDR1 reads MNHEY; CDR2 reads SMNVEV (reference sequence). Here the CDR3 reads CASSWGLIGRGQETQYF. Here the CDR3 DNA reads TGTGCCAGCAGTTGGGGACTTATTGGTAGGGGTCAAGAGACCCAGTACTTC.

The V call is TRBV30, the J call TRBJ1-4; possible D gene TRBD1, 5 bases. Germline V CDR1 and CDR2: GTSNPN, SVGIG (reference sequence). The CDR3 has 14 amino acids. Trimming pared 0 bases from V and 10 bases from J, leaving 15 bases between. CDR3 nucleotide sequence: TGTGCCTGGAGTGTACCCAGTAGGAGGGGAAAACTGTTTTTT. It yields the protein CAWSVPSRRGKLFF.

V and J are TRBV9 and TRBJ1-1; no firm D call. This CDR3 is built from 12 residues. V lost 4 bases and J 8 bases, leaving 12 bases between the germline ends. CDR1 and CDR2 from the germline V gene are SGDLS and YYNGEE. In DNA, the CDR3 is TGTGCCAGCAGCCCCCAGGCGAGCGAAGCTTTCTTT. Translating it yields CASSPQASEAFF.

V gene TRBV15 combines with J gene TRBJ2-2, with 8 bases aligning to TRBD2. The V gene end was trimmed by 0 bases and the J gene end by 2 bases; junction bases not matched to a gene: 5. CDR3 length: 17 amino acids. Per the germline V gene, CDR1 is LNHNV and CDR2 is YYDKDF (reference sequence). CDR3 nucleotide sequence: TGTGCCACCAGCAGAGATCTGCGGGGGGCCAACACCGGGGAGCTGTTTTTT. Translated, it gives CATSRDLRGANTGELFF.

The sample holds one count of this clone. The chain combines TRBV27 with TRBJ2-1; 8 positions agree with TRBD1. This CDR3 region has 16 residues. The germline gives CDR1 MNHEY, CDR2 SMNVEV (reference sequence). Trimming removed 6 bases from V and 6 bases from J; junction bases left unmatched: 13. The CDR3 sequence is CASRYRGISPCNEQFF. Here the CDR3 DNA reads TGTGCCAGCAGGTACAGGGGGATTAGCCCCTGCAATGAGCAGTTCTTC.

This clone showed up just once. The V gene is TRBV6-4, the J gene TRBJ2-5, with 7 positions matching TRBD1. V dropped 7 bases and J dropped 5; count of bases not matched to a gene: 7. The CDR3 runs 13 residues. From germline, CDR1 is MRHNA and CDR2 SNTAGT. The CDR3 is CASMKGAKETQYF. CDR3 nucleotide sequence: TGTGCCAGCATGAAGGGGGCGAAGGAGACCCAGTACTTC.

The rearrangement joins TRBV4-2 to TRBJ1-3; tentatively, D is TRBD1 (5 bases). CDR1 and CDR2 from the germline V gene are LGHNA and YNFKEQ. This CDR3 region has 15 residues. The V and J ends lost 0 bases and 1 base respectively, with 7 bases between them. As DNA, the CDR3 is TGTGCCAGCAGCCAAGATGGGGGGTCTGGAAACACCATATATTTT. This gives the protein CASSQDGGSGNTIYF.

The V and J genes are TRBV7-2 and TRBJ1-2; no clear D. From germline, CDR1 is SGHTA and CDR2 FQGNSA. Trimming cost V 5 bases and J 10 bases, with 17 bases left between them. The length of the CDR3 is 13 residues. CDR3 bases: TGTGCCAGCAGCCGGAGGACGGCCAGTGACTACACCTTC. Its protein is CASSRRTASDYTF.

V and J are TRBV7-2 and TRBJ2-7; 7 bases align to TRBD2. This CDR3 comprises 13 residues. CDR1 is SGHTA and CDR2 is FQGNSA in the germline V gene. The ends lost 5 bases at V and 7 bases at J; junction bases unmatched: 8. CDR3 sequence reads: CASSPGDYGEQYF. CDR3 in DNA: TGTGCCAGCAGCCCCGGGGACTATGGAGAGCAGTACTTC. Supplemented by reference TRBV7-2 and TRBJ2-7, the full variable domain reads GAGVSQSPSNKVTEKGKDVELRCDPISGHTALYWYRQSLGQGLEFLIYFQGNSAPDKSGLPSDRFSAERTGGSVSTLTIQRTQQEDSAVYLCASSPGDYGEQYFGPGTRLTVT.

This chain joins TRBV5-1 and TRBJ2-7; TRBD1 matches at 10 bases. J was trimmed by 0 bases and V by 3 bases; bases with no gene match: 15. The germline CDR1 and CDR2 sequences are SGHRS and YFSETQ. The CDR3 loop spans 19 amino acids. The CDR3 reads CASSYLPGQGPRSSYEQYF. CDR3 bases: TGCGCCAGCAGCTACCTCCCGGGACAGGGGCCTAGGAGCTCCTACGAGCAGTACTTC.

This rearrangement joins TRBV30 to TRBJ1-5, with D perhaps matching TRBD1 (6 bases). Germline CDR1 GTSNPN, CDR2 SVGIG (reference sequence). The V gene lost 0 bases and the J gene lost 4 bases, with 10 bases spanning the gap. The CDR3 length is 14 residues. The CDR3 nucleotides read TGTGCCTGGAGTGTAGGGCAGGGGAATCAGCCCCAGCATTTT. Encoded protein: CAWSVGQGNQPQHF.

This chain joins TRBV7-9 and TRBJ2-3; weak D call: TRBD1 (6 bases). V lost 5 bases and J lost 6, with 18 bases in between. Germline CDR1 and CDR2: SEHNR and FQNEAQ (reference sequence). The CDR3 spans 15 residues. This CDR3 reads CASSTGQATPDTQYF. CDR3 nucleotides: TGTGCCAGCAGCACAGGGCAGGCGACCCCCGATACGCAGTATTTT.

This clone has just a few counts. The genes are TRBV19 and TRBJ2-3, with 15 positions matching TRBD2. V lost 5 bases and J lost 0; bases outside the gene matches: 6. There are 18 residues in the CDR3. Germline-derived CDR1 and CDR2 are LNHDA and SQIVND (reference sequence). The CDR3 sequence: CASSLGLAGGPSTDTQYF. DNA of the CDR3: TGTGCCAGTAGTCTTGGACTAGCGGGGGGGCCTAGCACAGATACGCAGTATTTT.

The chain combines TRBV27 with TRBJ2-7; 7 bases agree with TRBD1. J gave up 0 bases and V 6 bases, and 5 bases lay outside the gene matches. This CDR3 has 14 residues. Germline-derived CDR1 and CDR2 are MNHEY and SMNVEV (reference sequence). The CDR3: CASSRDRSSYEQYF. CDR3 in DNA: TGTGCCAGCAGCAGGGACAGAAGCTCCTACGAGCAGTACTTC.

This chain joins TRBV5-1 and TRBJ1-1; D is possibly TRBD1 (6 bases). The germline V and J ends were trimmed by 0 bases and 3 bases, with 9 bases remaining between them. This CDR3 spans 14 amino acids. Germline V gene sequence: CDR1 SGHRS, CDR2 YFSETQ. CDR3 loop: CASSLVGADTEAFF. CDR3 nucleotide sequence: TGCGCCAGCAGCTTGGTGGGGGCAGACACTGAAGCTTTCTTT.

This clone has a handful of counts. The chain is built from TRBV7-3 and TRBJ2-3; 9 bases map to TRBD2. Germline V CDR1 and CDR2: SGHTA, FQGTGA. The trim removed 2 bases at V and 6 bases at J, leaving 9 bases unmatched. There are 16 residues in the CDR3. DNA of the CDR3: TGTGCCAGCAGCTTAGGGTTCGCGGGGGGGTTCGATACGCAGTATTTT. It specifies CASSLGFAGGFDTQYF.

This clone showed up just a few times. A junction boundary mismatches the germline segment, possibly from a read error. In nucleotides, the CDR3 is TGTGCCAGCAACTTACTAGCGGAGTACAATGAGCAGTTCTTC. Amino acids: CASNLLAEYNEQFF. The chain uses TRBV11-1 and TRBJ2-1, with 8 bases fitting TRBD2. This CDR3 has 14 residues. Germline CDR1 reads SGHAT; CDR2 reads FQDESV (reference sequence).

The gene calls are TRBV11-3 and TRBJ2-3; 7 nucleotides align to TRBD1. Germline CDR1 is SGHNT and CDR2 is YENEEA. After removal of 3 bases from V and 1 base from J, the junction contained 4 bases not matched to a gene. CDR3 length: 15 residues. The chain's CDR3 is CASSFRQGGTDTQYF. The CDR3 DNA is TGTGCCAGCAGCTTCCGACAGGGAGGCACAGATACGCAGTATTTT.

Only one count was recorded for this clone. The J gene is TRBJ1-6, the V gene TRBV5-4; the match to TRBD1 covers 10 bases. Germline CDR1 reads SGHNT; CDR2 reads YYREEE (reference sequence). This CDR3 has 12 amino acids. The junction had 5 bases not matched to a gene; V was cut back by 5 bases and J by 15 bases. The CDR3 sequence: CASRPDRGLLHF. For the CDR3, the DNA is TGTGCCAGCAGACCTGACAGGGGGCTCCTCCACTTT. The full variable domain, completed using reference TRBV5-4 and TRBJ1-6, is ETGVTQSPTHLIKTRGQQVTLRCSSQSGHNTVSWYQQALGQGPQFIFQYYREEENGRGNFPPRFSGLQFPNYSSELNVNALELDDSALYLCASRPDRGLLHFGNGTRLTVT.

The rearrangement uses TRBV27 and TRBJ1-1; D might be TRBD1 (6 bases). Germline lookup yields CDR1 MNHEY and CDR2 SMNVEV (reference sequence). This CDR3 has 16 amino acids. V was clipped by 5 bases and J by 5 bases, with 21 bases between them. In DNA, the CDR3 is TGTGCCAGCAGTCCCGTAAGTGCGGGGGGCGCGACTGAAGCTTTCTTT. Protein product: CASSPVSAGGATEAFF.

The chain combines TRBV5-1 with TRBJ1-1; no clear D. Trimming cost V 7 bases and J 1 base, with 11 bases left between them. The V gene's germline CDR1 is SGHRS and CDR2 YFSETQ. The CDR3 runs to 13 residues. CDR3 loop: CASFLASNTEAFF. CDR3 bases: TGCGCCAGCTTCTTGGCATCGAACACTGAAGCTTTCTTT.

The gene calls are TRBV9 and TRBJ2-3, with 10 bases fitting TRBD1. Per germline, CDR1 SGDLS and CDR2 YYNGEE. The CDR3 sequence is 15 residues long. After removal of 2 bases from V and 8 bases from J, the junction contained 8 bases not matched to a gene. The CDR3 region has the DNA TGTGCCAGCAGCGTCCTTGGGACAGGGGTCGGTACGCAGTATTTT. Residues: CASSVLGTGVGTQYF.

This clone was counted only a few times. This chain uses TRBV4-1 with TRBJ2-1, with 7 positions matching TRBD2. V was clipped by 2 bases and J by 5 bases; unmatched bases: 3. This CDR3 region has 14 residues. Germline lookup yields CDR1 MGHRA and CDR2 YSYEKL. The CDR3 here is CASSQQRGDNEQFF. The CDR3 DNA reads as TGCGCCAGCAGCCAACAACGGGGGGACAATGAGCAGTTCTTC.

The chain uses TRBV4-3 and TRBJ1-1, with 7 bases aligning to TRBD1. V was clipped by 0 bases and J by 1 base; unmatched bases: 5. The CDR3 has 16 residues. The germline V gene has CDR1 LGHNA and CDR2 YSLEER. As DNA, the CDR3 is TGCGCCAGCAGCCAAGATTTTGCAGGGGGGAACACTGAAGCTTTCTTT. Residues: CASSQDFAGGNTEAFF.

This chain links TRBV14 with TRBJ2-5; tentative D call: TRBD2 (5 bases). Trimming removed 0 bases from V and 0 bases from J, with 8 bases in between. This CDR3 spans 15 amino acids. Germline lookup yields CDR1 SGHDN and CDR2 FVKESK. The CDR3 loop is CASSQEYGNQETQYF. The CDR3, as DNA: TGTGCCAGCAGCCAAGAATACGGGAACCAAGAGACCCAGTACTTC. The variable domain in full, with the rest retrieved from reference TRBV14 and TRBJ2-5, is EAGVTQFPSHSVIEKGQTVTLRCDPISGHDNLYWYRRVMGKEIKFLLHFVKESKQDESGMPNNRFLAERTGGTYSTLKVQPAELEDSGVYFCASSQEYGNQETQYFGPGTRLLVL.